This TCR beta chain was recorded in a study of radiotherapy plus CTLA-4 blockade in lung cancer. Study-wide context: Among all patients, around 19% showed objective responses, while approximately 30% had disease control.

Assay used: immunoSEQ multiplex PCR; TCRdb lists only in-frame clones, some missing. This sample has some 45,000 clones, with roughly three quarters found just once. V shed 3 bases and J shed 4 bases, with 18 bases lying between them. CDR3 length: 16 amino acids. CDR1 and CDR2 from the germline V gene are KGHSH and LQKENI. The gene calls are TRBV18 and TRBJ1-2; D unclear. This sequence originates from a human donor with non-small cell lung cancer who had stable disease on radiotherapy plus ipilimumab. Sequenced here: peripheral blood, sampled from a patient treated with radiotherapy plus ipilimumab. The CDR3 bases are TGTGCCAGCTCACCCTCCTGGAGCCGGGAGGCCTATGGCTACACCTTC. Translating it yields CASSPSWSREAYGYTF. Supplemented by reference TRBV18 and TRBJ1-2, the full variable domain reads NAGVMQNPRHLVRRRGQEARLRCSPMKGHSHVYWYRQLPEEGLKFMVYLQKENIIDESGMPKERFSAEFPKEGPSILRIQQVVRGDSAAYFCASSPSWSREAYGYTFGSGTRLTVV.